The clone carrying this TCR beta chain was counted between two and nine times. Some clones are missing from TCRdb's copy, which holds only in-frame ones; the method was immunoSEQ multiplex PCR. The data contain 85,000 to 90,000 clones, more than 80% of them singletons. This record comes from a study of T cells after somatic rescue of genetic block. The CDR3 length is 12 residues. V was shortened by 0 bases and J by 5 bases, with 7 bases between the two germline ends. Germline CDR1 is GTSNPN and CDR2 is SVGIG (reference sequence). The chain couples TRBV30 to TRBJ1-1; D might be TRBD1 (5 bases). The sequence derives from a woman under 30. Source material: peripheral blood mononuclear cells (PBMCs). This chain's CDR3 is CAWSVWGTEAFF. The CDR3 bases are TGTGCCTGGAGTGTATGGGGGACTGAAGCTTTCTTT.